The clone carrying this TCR beta chain was detected ten times or more. The antigen remains undetermined. Repertoires were generated with immunoSEQ multiplex PCR, while TCRdb's copy carries only in-frame clones and drops some. The specimen has fewer than 40,000 clones, none found just once. The sample is drawn from a study of T cells after posttransplantation cyclophosphamide. Study observations and caveats: Recipient CMV seropositivity and CMV reactivation strongly tracked TRB clonality. Tissue-infiltrating T cells from skin or gut overlapped little with blood T cells. Later blood repertoires were often dominated by clones from the donor CD8+ memory compartment.

The CDR3 covers 14 residues. Per the germline V gene, CDR1 is ENHRY and CDR2 is SYGVKD. V was shortened by 4 bases and J by 5 bases, with 11 bases between the two germline ends. The chain has TRBV10-3 and TRBJ2-2; tentatively, D is TRBD1 (5 bases). This receptor was obtained from a woman aged 25 to 39 in good health and a related stem cell transplant donor. Sample: PBMCs. As DNA, the CDR3 is TGTGCCATCAGTGTCGCAGGGATGACCGGGGAGCTGTTTTTT. Translation gives CAISVAGMTGELFF.